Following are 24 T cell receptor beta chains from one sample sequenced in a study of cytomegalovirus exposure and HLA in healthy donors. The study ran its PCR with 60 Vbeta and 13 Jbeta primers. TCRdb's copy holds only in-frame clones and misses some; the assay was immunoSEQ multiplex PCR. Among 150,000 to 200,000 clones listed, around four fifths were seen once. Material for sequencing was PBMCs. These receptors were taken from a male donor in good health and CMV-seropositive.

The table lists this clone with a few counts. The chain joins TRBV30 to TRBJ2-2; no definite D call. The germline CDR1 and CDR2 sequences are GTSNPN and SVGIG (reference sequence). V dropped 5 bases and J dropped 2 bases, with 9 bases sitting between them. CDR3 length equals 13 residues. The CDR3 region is CAWAGYNTGELFF. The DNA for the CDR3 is TGTGCCTGGGCCGGGTACAACACCGGGGAGCTGTTTTTT. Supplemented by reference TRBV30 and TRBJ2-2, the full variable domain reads SQTIHQWPATLVQPVGSPLSLECTVEGTSNPNLYWYRQAAGRGLQLLFYSVGIGQISSEVPQNLSASRPQDRQFILSSKKLLLSDSGFYLCAWAGYNTGELFFGEGSRLTVL.

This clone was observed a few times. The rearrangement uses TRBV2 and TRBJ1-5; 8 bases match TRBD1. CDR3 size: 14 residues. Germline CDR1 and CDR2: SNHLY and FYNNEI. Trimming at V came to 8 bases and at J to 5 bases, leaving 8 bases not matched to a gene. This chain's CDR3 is CASRRGQADQPQHF. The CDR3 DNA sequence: TGTGCCAGCCGGAGGGGACAGGCCGATCAGCCCCAGCATTTT.

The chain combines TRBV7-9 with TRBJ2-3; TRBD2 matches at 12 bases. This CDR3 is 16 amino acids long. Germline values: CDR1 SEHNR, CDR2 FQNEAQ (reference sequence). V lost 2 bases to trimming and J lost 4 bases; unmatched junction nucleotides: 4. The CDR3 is CASSLLAGGRSDTQYF. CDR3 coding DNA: TGTGCCAGCAGCTTACTAGCGGGGGGGCGGTCAGATACGCAGTATTTT.

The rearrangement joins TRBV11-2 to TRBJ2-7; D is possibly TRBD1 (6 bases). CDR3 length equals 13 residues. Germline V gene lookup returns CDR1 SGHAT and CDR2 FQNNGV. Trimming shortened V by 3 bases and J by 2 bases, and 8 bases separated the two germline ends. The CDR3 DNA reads TGTGCCAGCAGCTTCGGACAGCCCTACGAGCAGTACTTC. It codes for CASSFGQPYEQYF.

The CDR3 reads CASSLDRGITDTQYF. The CDR3, as DNA: TGTGCCAGCAGCTTGGACAGGGGAATCACAGATACGCAGTATTTT. The rearrangement uses TRBV5-4 and TRBJ2-3, with TRBD1 identical over 7 bases. V dropped 0 bases and J dropped 2; count of bases not matched to a gene: 3. The CDR3 is 15 residues long. CDR1 SGHNT and CDR2 YYREEE come from the germline V gene (reference sequence).

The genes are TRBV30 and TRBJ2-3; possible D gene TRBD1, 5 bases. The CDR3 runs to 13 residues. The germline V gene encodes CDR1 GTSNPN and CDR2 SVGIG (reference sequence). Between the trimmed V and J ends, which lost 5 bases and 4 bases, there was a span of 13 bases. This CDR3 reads CAWVVRGADTQYF. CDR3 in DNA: TGTGCCTGGGTCGTTAGGGGTGCAGATACGCAGTATTTT.

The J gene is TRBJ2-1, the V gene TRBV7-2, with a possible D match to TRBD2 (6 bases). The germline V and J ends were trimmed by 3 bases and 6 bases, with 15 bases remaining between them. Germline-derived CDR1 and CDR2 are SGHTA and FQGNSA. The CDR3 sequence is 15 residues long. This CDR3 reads CASSLAMTRINEQFF. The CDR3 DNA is TGTGCCAGCAGCTTGGCGATGACTAGGATCAATGAGCAGTTCTTC.

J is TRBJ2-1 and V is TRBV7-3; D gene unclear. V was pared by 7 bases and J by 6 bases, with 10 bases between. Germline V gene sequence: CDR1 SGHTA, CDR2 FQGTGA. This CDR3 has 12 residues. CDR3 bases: TGTGCCAGCACCTTCCCGGGCAATGAGCAGTTCTTC. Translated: CASTFPGNEQFF.

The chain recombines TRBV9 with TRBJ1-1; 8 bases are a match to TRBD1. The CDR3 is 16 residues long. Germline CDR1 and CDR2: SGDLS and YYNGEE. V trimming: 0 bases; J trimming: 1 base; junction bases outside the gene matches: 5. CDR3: CASSVAPQGANTEAFF. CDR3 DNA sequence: TGTGCCAGCAGCGTAGCCCCCCAGGGGGCGAACACTGAAGCTTTCTTT.

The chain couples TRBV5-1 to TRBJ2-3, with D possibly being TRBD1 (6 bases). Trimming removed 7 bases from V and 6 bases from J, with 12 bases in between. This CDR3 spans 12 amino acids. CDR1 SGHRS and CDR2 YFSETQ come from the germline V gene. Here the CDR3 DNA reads TGCGCCAGCCGTGGGGGCCGCGATACGCAGTATTTT. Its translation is CASRGGRDTQYF.

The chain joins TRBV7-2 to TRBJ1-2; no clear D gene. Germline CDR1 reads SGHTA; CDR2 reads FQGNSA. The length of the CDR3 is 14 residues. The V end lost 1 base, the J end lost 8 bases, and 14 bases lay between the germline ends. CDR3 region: CASSLVALAGGYTF. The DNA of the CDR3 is TGTGCCAGCAGCTTAGTAGCTTTGGCGGGGGGCTACACCTTC.

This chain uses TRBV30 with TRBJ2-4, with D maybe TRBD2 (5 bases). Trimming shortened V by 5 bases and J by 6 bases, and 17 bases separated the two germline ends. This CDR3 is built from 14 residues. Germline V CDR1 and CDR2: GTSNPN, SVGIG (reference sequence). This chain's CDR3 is CAWGPGRGLNIQYF. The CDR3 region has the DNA TGTGCCTGGGGCCCGGGGAGAGGCCTAAACATTCAGTACTTC.

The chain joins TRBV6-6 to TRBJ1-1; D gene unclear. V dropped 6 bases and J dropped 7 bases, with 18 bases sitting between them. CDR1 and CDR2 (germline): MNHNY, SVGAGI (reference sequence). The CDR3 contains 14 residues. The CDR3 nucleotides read TGTGCCAGCAGCCTGACCCTCCCTCAGGATGAAGCTTTCTTT. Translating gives CASSLTLPQDEAFF.

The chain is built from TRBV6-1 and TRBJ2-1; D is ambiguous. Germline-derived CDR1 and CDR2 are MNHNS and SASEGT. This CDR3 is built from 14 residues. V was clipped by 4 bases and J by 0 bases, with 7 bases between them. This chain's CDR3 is CASSVEISYNEQFF. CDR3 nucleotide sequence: TGTGCCAGCAGTGTTGAGATCTCCTACAATGAGCAGTTCTTC.

The CDR3 loop is CSGTGRGEAFF. CDR3 nucleotides: TGCAGTGGCACAGGGAGGGGCGAAGCTTTCTTT. This chain joins TRBV20-1 and TRBJ1-1; weak D call: TRBD1 (6 bases). The CDR3 covers 11 residues. Germline CDR1 DFQATT, CDR2 SNEGSKA (reference sequence). V lost 7 bases and J 8 bases, leaving 14 bases between the germline ends.

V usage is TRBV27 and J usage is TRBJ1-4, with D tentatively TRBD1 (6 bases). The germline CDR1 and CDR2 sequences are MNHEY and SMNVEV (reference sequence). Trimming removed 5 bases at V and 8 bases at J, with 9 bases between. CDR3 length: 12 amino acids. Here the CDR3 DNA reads TGTGCCAGCAGTCAGGACAGAGAAAAACTGTTTTTT. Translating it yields CASSQDREKLFF.

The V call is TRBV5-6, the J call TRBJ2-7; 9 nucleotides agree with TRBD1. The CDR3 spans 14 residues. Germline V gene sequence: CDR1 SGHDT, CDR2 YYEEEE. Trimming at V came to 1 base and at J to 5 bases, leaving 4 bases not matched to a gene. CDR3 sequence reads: CASSLRDRAHEQYF. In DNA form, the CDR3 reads TGTGCCAGCAGCTTGAGGGACAGGGCGCACGAGCAGTACTTC.

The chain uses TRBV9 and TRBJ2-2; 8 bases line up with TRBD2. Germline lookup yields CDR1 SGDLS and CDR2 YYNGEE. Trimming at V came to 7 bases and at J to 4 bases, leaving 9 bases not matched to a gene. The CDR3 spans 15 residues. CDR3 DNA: TGTGCCAGCGGGGGGGAGCGGGGGACCACCGGGGAGCTGTTTTTT. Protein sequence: CASGGERGTTGELFF.

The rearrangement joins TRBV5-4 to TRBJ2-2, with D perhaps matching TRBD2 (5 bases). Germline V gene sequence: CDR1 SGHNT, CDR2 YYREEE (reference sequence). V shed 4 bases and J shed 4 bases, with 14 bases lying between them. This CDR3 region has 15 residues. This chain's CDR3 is CASSVDGLGTGELFF. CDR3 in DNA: TGTGCCAGCAGCGTAGACGGACTGGGCACCGGGGAGCTGTTTTTT.

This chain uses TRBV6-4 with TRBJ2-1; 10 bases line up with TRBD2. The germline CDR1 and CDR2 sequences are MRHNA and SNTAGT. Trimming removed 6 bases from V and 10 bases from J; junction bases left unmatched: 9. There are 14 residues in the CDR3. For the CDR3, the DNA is TGTGCCAGCAGCCCCGGGACTAGCGCACGAGAGCAGTTCTTC. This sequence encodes CASSPGTSAREQFF.

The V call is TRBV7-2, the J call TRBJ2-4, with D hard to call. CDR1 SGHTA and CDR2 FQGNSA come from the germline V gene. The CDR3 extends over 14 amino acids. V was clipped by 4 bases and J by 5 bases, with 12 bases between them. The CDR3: CASSSAPGENIQYF. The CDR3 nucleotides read TGTGCCAGCAGCTCAGCTCCAGGCGAAAACATTCAGTACTTC.

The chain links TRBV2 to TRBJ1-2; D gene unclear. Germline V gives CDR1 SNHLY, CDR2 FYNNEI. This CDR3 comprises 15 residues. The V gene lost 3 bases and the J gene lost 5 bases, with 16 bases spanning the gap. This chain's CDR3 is CASSDGEIRLYGYTF. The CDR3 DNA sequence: TGTGCCAGCAGTGACGGGGAAATTAGATTATATGGCTACACCTTC.

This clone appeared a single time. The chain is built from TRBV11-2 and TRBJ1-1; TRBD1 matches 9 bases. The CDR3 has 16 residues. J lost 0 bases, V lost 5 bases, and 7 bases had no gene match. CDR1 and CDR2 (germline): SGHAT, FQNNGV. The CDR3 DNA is TGTGCCAGCAGCCCGCGACAGGGGGTCTTGAACACTGAAGCTTTCTTT. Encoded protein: CASSPRQGVLNTEAFF.

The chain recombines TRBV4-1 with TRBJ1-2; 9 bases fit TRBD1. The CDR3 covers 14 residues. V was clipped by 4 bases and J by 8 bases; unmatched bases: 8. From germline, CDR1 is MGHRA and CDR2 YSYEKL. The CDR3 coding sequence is TGCGCCAGCAGCCCGCCGACAGGGGGGTTCGGCTACACCTTC. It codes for CASSPPTGGFGYTF.